This TCR beta chain was found in a study of graft-versus-host responses after intestinal transplantation. This clone was seen more than once but under ten times. The authors processed graft tissue to release intraepithelial and lamina propria lymphocytes. The ends were cut back, 5 bases at V and 1 base at J, with 12 bases in the middle. CDR3 length: 14 residues. Germline values: CDR1 MNHNS, CDR2 SASEGT. Assay used: immunoSEQ multiplex PCR; TCRdb lists only in-frame clones, some missing. The sample lists roughly 20,000 clones, approximately 70% occurring once. This TCR came from a human patient who received an intestinal transplant, so some T cells may come from the graft donor. The rearrangement links TRBV6-1 to TRBJ2-7; D possibly corresponds to TRBD1 (7 bases). The sequencing used ileum tissue, collected less than 21 days after intestinal transplant. The CDR3 DNA reads TGTGCCAGCAGTAAGGCAGGGGGGTCCTACGAGCAGTACTTC. Its protein is CASSKAGGSYEQYF.